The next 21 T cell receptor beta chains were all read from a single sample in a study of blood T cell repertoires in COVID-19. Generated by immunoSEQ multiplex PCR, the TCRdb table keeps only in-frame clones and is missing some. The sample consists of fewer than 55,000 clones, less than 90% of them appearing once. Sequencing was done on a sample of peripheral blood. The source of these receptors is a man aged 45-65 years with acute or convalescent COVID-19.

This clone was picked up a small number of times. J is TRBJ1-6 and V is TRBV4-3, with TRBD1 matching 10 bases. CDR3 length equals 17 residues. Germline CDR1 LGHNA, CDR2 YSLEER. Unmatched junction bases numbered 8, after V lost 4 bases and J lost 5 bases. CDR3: CASSLKTGGSDNSPLHF. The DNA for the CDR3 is TGCGCCAGCAGCCTGAAGACAGGGGGCTCTGATAATTCACCCCTCCACTTT.

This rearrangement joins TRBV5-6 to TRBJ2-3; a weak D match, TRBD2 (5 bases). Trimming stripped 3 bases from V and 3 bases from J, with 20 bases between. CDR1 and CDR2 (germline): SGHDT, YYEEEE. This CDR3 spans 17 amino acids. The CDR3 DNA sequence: TGTGCCAGCAGCTATGCCCAGAGCGGTCCTCCTACAGATACGCAGTATTTT. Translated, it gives CASSYAQSGPPTDTQYF.

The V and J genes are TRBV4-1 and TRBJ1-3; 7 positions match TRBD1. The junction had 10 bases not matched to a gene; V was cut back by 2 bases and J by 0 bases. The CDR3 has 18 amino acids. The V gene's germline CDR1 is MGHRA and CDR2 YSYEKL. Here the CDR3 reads CASSQMSGGPHSGNTIYF. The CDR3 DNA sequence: TGCGCCAGCAGCCAAATGTCAGGGGGTCCCCACTCTGGAAACACCATATATTTT.

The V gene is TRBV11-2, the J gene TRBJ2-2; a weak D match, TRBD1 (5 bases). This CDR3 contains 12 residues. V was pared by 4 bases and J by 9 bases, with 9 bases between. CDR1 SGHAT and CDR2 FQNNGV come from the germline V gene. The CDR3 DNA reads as TGTGCCAGCAGCTACTTGGGGCGGGAGCTGTTTTTT. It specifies CASSYLGRELFF. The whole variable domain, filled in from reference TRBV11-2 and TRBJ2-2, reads EAGVAQSPRYKIIEKRQSVAFWCNPISGHATLYWYQQILGQGPKLLIQFQNNGVVDDSQLPKDRFSAERLKGVDSTLKIQPAKLEDSAVYLCASSYLGRELFFGEGSRLTVL.

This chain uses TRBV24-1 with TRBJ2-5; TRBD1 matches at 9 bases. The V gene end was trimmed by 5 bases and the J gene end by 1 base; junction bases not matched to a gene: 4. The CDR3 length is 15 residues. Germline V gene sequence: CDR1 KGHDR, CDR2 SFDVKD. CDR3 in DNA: TGTGCCACCAGTGTTACAGGGGGCGTCCAAGAGACCCAGTACTTC. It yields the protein CATSVTGGVQETQYF.

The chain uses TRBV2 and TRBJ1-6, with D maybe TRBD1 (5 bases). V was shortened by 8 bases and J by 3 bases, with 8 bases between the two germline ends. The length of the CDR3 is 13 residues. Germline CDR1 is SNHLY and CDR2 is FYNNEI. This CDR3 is CASQQGYNSPLHF. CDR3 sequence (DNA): TGTGCCAGCCAGCAGGGCTATAATTCACCCCTCCACTTT. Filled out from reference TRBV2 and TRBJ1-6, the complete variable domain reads EPEVTQTPSHQVTQMGQEVILRCVPISNHLYFYWYRQILGQKVEFLVSFYNNEISEKSEIFDDQFSVERPDGSNFTLKIRSTKLEDSAMYFCASQQGYNSPLHFGNGTRLTVT.

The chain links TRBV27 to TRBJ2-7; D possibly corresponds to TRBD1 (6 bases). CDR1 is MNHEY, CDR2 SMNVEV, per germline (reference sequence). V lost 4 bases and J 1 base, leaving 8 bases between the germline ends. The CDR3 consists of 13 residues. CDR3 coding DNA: TGTGCCAGCAGTTCCCAGGGGTCCTACGAGCAGTACTTC. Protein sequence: CASSSQGSYEQYF.

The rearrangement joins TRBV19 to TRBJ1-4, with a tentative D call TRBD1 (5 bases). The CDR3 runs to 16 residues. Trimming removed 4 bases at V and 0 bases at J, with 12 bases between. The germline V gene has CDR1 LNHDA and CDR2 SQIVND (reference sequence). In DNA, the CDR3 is TGTGCCAGTAGTACGGGACGGGAGGCAACTAATGAAAAACTGTTTTTT. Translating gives CASSTGREATNEKLFF. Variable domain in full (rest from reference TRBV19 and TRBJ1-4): DGGITQSPKYLFRKEGQNVTLSCEQNLNHDAMYWYRQDPGQGLRLIYYSQIVNDFQKGDIAEGYSVSREKKESFPLTVTSAQKNPTAFYLCASSTGREATNEKLFFGSGTQLSVL.

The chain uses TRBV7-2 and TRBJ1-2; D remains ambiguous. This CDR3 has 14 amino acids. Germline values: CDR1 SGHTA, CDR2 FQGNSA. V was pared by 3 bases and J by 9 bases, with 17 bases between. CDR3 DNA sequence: TGTGCCAGCAGCTTGGGAGGCCAGGAAAAGAGCTACACCTTC. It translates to CASSLGGQEKSYTF.

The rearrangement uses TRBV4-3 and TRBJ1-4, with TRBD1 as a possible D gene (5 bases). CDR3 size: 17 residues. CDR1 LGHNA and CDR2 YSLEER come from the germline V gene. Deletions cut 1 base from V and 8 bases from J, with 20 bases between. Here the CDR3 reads CASSQAPGGGEDEKLFF. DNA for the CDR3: TGCGCCAGCAGCCAAGCTCCGGGGGGGGGTGAAGACGAAAAACTGTTTTTT.

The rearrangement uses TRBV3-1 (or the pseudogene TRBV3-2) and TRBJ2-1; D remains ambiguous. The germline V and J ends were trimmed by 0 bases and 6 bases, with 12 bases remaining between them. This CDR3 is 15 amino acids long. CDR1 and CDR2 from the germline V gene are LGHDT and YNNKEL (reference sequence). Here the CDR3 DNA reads TGTGCCAGCAGCCAAGAATGGCTACAGTTCAATGAGCAGTTCTTC. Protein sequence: CASSQEWLQFNEQFF.

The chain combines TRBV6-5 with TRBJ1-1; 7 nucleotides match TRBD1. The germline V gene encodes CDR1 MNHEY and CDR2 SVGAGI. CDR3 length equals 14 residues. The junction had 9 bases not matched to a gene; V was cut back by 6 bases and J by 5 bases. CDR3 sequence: CASSLHLQGTEAFF. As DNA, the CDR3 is TGTGCCAGCAGCCTCCACCTACAGGGGACTGAAGCTTTCTTT.

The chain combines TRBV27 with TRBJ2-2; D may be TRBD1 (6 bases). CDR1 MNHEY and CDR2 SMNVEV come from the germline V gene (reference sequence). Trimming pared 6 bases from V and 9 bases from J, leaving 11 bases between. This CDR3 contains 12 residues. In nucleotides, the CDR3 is TGTGCCAGCAGCACAGGGAGTCGGGAGCTGTTTTTT. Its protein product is CASSTGSRELFF.

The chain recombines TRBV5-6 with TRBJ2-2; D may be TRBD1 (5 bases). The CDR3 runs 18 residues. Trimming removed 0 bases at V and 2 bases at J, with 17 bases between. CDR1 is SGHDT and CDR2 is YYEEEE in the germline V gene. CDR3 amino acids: CASSLVFVQGRNTGELFF. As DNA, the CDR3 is TGTGCCAGCAGCTTGGTTTTCGTCCAGGGCCGAAACACCGGGGAGCTGTTTTTT.

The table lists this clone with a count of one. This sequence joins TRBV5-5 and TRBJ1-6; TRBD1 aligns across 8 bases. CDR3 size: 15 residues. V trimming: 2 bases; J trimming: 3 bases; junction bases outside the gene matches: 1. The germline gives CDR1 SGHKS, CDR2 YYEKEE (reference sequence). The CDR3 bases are TGTGCCAGCAGCTTCGACAGGGGCTATAATTCACCCCTCCACTTT. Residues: CASSFDRGYNSPLHF. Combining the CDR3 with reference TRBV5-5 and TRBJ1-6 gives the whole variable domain DAGVTQSPTHLIKTRGQQVTLRCSPISGHKSVSWYQQVLGQGPQFIFQYYEKEERGRGNFPDRFSARQFPNYSSELNVNALLLGDSALYLCASSFDRGYNSPLHFGNGTRLTVT.

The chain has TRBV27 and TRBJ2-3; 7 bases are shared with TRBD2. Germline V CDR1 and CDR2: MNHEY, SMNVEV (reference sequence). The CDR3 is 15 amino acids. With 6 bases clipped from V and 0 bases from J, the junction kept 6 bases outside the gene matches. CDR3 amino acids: CASSQRRGSTDTQYF. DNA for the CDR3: TGTGCCAGCAGCCAGCGGCGGGGGAGCACAGATACGCAGTATTTT.

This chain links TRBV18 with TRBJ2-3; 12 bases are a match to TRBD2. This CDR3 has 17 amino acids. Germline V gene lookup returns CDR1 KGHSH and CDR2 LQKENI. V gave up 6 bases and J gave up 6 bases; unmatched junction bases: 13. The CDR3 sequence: CASSPIGLAGRQDTQYF. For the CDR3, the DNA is TGTGCCAGCTCTCCTATTGGACTAGCGGGACGCCAGGATACGCAGTATTTT.

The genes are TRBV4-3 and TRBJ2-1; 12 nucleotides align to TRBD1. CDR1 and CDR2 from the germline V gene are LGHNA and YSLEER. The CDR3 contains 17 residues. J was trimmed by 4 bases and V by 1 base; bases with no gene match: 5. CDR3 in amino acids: CASSQVGTGGRYNEQFF. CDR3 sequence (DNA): TGCGCCAGCAGCCAAGTTGGGACAGGGGGCCGGTACAATGAGCAGTTCTTC.

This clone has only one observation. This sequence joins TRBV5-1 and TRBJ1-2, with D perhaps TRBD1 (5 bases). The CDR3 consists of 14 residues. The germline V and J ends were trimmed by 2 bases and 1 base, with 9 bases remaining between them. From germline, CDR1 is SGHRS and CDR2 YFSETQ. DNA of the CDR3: TGCGCCAGCAGCTTCCAAGGGGATAACTATGGCTACACCTTC. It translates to CASSFQGDNYGYTF.

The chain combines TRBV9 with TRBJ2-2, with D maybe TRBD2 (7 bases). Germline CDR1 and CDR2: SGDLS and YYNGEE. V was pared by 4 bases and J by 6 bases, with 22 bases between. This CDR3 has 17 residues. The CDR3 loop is CASSPRGGDIVAGELFF. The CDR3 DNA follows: TGTGCCAGCAGCCCCCGAGGGGGGGACATAGTCGCCGGGGAGCTGTTTTTT. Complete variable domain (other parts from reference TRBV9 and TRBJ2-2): DSGVTQTPKHLITATGQRVTLRCSPRSGDLSVYWYQQSLDQGLQFLIQYYNGEERAKGNILERFSAQQFPDLHSELNLSSLELGDSALYFCASSPRGGDIVAGELFFGEGSRLTVL.

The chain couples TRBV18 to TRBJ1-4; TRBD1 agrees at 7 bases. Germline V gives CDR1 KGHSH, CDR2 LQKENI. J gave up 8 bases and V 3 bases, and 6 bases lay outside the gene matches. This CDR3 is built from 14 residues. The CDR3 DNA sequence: TGTGCCAGCTCACCCGACAGGGTGGCAGAAAAACTGTTTTTT. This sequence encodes CASSPDRVAEKLFF.